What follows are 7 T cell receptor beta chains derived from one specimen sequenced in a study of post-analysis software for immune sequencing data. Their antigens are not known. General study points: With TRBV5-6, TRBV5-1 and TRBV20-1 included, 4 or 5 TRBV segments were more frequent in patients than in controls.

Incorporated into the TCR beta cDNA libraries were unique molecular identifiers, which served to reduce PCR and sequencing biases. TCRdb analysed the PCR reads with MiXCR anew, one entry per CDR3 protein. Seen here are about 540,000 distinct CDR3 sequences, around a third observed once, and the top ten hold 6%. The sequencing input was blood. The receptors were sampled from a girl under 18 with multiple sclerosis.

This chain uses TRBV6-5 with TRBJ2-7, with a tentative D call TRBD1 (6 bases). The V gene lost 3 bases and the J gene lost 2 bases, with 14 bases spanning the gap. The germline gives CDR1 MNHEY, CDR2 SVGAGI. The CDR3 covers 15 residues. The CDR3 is CASSYNSGQPYEQYF. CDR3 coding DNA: TGTGCCAGCAGTTATAATTCCGGACAGCCCTACGAGCAGTACTTC.

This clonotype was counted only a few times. The CDR3 loop is CASSPPWGTENNEQFF. The CDR3 nucleotides are TGTGCCAGCAGCCCACCCTGGGGGACAGAAAACAATGAGCAGTTCTTC. The V and J genes are TRBV7-9 and TRBJ2-1; TRBD1 agrees at 7 bases. Germline V CDR1 and CDR2: SEHNR, FQNEAQ (reference sequence). The CDR3 totals 16 residues. Trimming removed 5 bases from V and 5 bases from J; junction bases left unmatched: 12.

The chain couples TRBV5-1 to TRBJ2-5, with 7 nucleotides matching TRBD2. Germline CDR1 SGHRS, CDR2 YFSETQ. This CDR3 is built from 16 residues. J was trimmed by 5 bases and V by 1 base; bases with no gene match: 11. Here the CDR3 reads CASSLSPRGGEETQYF. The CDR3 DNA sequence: TGCGCCAGCAGCTTGTCCCCCCGCGGGGGTGAGGAGACCCAGTACTTC.

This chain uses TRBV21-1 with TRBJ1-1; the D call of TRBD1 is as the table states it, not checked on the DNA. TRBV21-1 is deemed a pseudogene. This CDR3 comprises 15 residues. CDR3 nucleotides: TGTGCCAGCAGCAAAGCGGGGACGGTGGGCACTGAAGCTTTCTTT. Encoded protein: CASSKAGTVGTEAFF.

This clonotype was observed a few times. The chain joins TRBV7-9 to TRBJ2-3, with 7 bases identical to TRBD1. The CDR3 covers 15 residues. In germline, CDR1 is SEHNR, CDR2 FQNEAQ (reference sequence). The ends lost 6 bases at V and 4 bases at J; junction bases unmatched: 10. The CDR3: CASSSDRDVSDTQYF. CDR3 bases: TGTGCCAGCAGTAGTGACAGGGATGTGTCAGATACGCAGTATTTT.

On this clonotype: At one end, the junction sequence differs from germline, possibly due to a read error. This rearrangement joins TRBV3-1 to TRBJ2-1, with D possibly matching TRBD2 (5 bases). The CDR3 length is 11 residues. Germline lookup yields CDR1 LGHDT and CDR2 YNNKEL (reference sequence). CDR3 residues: CASSRRGERFF. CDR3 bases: TGTGCCAGCAGCCGACGTGGGGAGCGGTTCTTC.

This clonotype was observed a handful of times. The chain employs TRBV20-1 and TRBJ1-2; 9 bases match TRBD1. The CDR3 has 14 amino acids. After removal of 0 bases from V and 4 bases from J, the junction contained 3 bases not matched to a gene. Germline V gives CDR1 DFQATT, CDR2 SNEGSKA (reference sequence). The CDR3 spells CSAREQGAPYGYTF. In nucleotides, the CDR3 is TGCAGTGCTAGAGAACAGGGGGCTCCCTATGGCTACACCTTC.